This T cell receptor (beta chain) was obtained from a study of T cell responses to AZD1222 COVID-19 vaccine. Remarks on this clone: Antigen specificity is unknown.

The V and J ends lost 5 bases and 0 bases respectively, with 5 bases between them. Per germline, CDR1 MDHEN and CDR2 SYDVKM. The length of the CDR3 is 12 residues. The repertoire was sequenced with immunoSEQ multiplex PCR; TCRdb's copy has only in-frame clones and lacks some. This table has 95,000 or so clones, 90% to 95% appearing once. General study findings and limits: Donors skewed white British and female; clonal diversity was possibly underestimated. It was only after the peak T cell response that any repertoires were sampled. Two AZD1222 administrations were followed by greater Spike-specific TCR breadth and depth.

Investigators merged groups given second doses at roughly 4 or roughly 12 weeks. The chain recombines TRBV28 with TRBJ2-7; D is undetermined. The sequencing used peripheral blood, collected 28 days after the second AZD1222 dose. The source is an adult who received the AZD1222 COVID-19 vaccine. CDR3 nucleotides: TGTGCCAGCAGTCCCAGCTCCTACGAGCAGTACTTC. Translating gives CASSPSSYEQYF. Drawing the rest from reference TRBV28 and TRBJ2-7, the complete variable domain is DVKVTQSSRYLVKRTGEKVFLECVQDMDHENMFWYRQDPGLGLRLIYFSYDVKMKEKGDIPEGYSVSREKKERFSLILESASTNQTSMYLCASSPSSYEQYFGPGTRLTVT.